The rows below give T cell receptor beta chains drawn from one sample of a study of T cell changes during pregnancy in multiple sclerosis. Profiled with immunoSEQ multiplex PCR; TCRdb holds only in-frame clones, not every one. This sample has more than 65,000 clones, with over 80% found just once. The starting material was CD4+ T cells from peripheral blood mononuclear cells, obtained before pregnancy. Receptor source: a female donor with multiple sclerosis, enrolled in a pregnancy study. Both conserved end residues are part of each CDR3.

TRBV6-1 CASHGGTEAFF
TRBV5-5 CASRLGLGPYGYTF
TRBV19 CASSLPGPYGYTF
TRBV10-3 CAIMSAGGPHEQFF
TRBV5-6 CASSLRSQGREKLFF
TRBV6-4 CASSDSGQGSYNEQFF
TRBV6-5 CASSYGSDRGDGYTF
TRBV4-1 CASSATIQGAREKLFF
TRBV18 CASSPPGQGVPGANVLTF
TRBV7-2 CASSLAVAGPTEAFF
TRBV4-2 CASSPGGQGLGAKNIQYF
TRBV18 CASSTDMRGYGYTF
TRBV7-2 CASSSSSRGEAFF
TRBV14 CASSQNRGVVTEAFF
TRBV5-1 CASSLQGAEGYTF
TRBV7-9 CASSVGTASYNEQFF
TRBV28 CASSSGLARLSSTDTQYF
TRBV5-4 CASSLRAGAATEAFF
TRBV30 CAWSGAAETQYF
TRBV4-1 CASSQDQAGGTYEQYF
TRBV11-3 CASSLDRWRGGLQFF
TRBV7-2 CASSLVASGGTGTQYF
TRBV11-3 CASSLDRVGNTIYF
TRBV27 CASSLYTTNEQFF
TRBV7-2 CASSLTSSQETQYF
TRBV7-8 CASSLSPTARNTEAFF
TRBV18 CASSLKTGHNSEAFF
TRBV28 CASSFQGSGDIQYF
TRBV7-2 CASSLDWEGRYGYTF
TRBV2 CASSQQGSDYGYTF
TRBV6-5 CAAKLRGNAEAFF
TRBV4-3 CASSQEWNRASSYEQYF
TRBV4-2 CASSQDRGYEQYF
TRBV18 CASSPTGAREKLFF
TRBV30 CAWSADNGNQPQHF
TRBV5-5 CASSPVNQPQHF
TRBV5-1 CASSSKTGQGNSPLHF
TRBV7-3 CASSEMDRNGYTF
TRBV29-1 CSVDGTSGNIMFF
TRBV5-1 CASSDREIVQETQYF
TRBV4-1 CASSQVDLVRLGDTQYF
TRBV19 CASRGQGSEKLFF
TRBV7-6 CASSLVGQGNEQYF
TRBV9 CASSASGGMYNEQFF
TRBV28 CASRAGGGDTQYF
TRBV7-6 CASSSGTGDITEAFF